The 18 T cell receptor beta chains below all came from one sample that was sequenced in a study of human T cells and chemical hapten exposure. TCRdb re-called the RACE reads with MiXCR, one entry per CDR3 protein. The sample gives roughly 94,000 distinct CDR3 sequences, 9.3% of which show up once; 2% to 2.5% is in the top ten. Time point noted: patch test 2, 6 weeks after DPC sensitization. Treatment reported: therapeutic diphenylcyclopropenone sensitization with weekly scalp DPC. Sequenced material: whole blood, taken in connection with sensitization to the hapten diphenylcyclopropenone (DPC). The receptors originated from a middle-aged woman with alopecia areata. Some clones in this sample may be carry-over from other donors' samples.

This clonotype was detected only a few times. The CDR3 is CSARPGQGAQETQYF. In DNA, the CDR3 is TGCAGTGCTAGACCGGGACAGGGGGCGCAAGAGACCCAGTACTTC. The chain is built from TRBV20-1 and TRBJ2-5; 12 bases fit TRBD1. The V gene's germline CDR1 is DFQATT and CDR2 SNEGSKA (reference sequence). CDR3 size: 15 residues. V shed 2 bases and J 2 bases; nucleotides not matched to a gene: 3.

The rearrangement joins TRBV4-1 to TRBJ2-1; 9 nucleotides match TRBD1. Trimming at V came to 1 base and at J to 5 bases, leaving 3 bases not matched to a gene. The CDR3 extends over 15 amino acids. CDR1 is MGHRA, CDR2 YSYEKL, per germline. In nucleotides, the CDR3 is TGCGCCAGCAGCCAAGGGGACAGGGTTAACAATGAGCAGTTCTTC. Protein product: CASSQGDRVNNEQFF.

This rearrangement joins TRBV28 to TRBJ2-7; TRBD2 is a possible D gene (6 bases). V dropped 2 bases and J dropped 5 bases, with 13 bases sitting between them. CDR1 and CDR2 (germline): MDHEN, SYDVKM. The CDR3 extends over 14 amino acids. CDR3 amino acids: CASSLGGSSDEQYF. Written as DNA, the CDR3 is TGTGCCAGCAGTTTAGGAGGGAGTAGCGACGAGCAGTACTTC.

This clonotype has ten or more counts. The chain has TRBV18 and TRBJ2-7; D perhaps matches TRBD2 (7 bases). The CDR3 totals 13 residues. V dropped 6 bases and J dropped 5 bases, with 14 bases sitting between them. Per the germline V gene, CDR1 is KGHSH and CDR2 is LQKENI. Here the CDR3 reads CASSPPGGNEQYF. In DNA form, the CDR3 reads TGTGCCAGCTCTCCCCCGGGGGGCAACGAGCAGTACTTC.

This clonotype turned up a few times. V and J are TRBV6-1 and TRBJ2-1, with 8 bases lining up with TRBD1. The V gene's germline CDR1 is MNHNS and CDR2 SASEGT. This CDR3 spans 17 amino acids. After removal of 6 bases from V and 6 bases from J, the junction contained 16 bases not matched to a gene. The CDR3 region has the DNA TGTGCCAGCAGCCGCAACCTCGACAGGGGAGTGAGCAATGAGCAGTTCTTC. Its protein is CASSRNLDRGVSNEQFF.

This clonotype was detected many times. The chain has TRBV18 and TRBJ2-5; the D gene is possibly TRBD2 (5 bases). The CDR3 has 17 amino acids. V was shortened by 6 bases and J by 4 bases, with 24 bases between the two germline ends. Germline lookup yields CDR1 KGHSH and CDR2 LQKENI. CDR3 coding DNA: TGTGCCAGCTCCGTAGCGAGTGCAACGACCTGGGGAGAGACCCAGTACTTC. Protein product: CASSVASATTWGETQYF.

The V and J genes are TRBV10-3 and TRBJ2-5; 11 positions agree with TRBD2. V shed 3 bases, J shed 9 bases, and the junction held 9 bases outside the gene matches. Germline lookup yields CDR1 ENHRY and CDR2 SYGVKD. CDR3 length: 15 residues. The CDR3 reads CAISDVTSGSAAQYF. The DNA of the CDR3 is TGTGCCATCAGTGACGTTACTAGCGGGAGTGCCGCCCAGTACTTC.

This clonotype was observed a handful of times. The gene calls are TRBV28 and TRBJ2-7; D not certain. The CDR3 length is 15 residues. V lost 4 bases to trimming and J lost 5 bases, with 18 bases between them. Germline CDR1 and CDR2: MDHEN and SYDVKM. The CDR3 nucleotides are TGTGCCAGCAGTTCCCGGCCGGCCATGGGGAACGAGCAGTACTTC. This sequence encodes CASSSRPAMGNEQYF.

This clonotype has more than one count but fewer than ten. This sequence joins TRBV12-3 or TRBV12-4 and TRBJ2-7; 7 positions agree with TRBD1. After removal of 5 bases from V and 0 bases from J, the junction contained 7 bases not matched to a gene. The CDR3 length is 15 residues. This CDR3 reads CASSTTGKNSYEQYF. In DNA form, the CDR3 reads TGTGCCAGCAGTACGACAGGGAAAAACTCCTACGAGCAGTACTTC.

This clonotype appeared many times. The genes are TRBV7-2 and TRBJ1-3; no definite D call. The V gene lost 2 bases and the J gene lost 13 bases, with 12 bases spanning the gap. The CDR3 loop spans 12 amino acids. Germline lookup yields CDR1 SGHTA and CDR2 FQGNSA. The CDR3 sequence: CASSLSTGSIYF. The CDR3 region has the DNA TGTGCCAGCAGCTTATCTACCGGATCTATATATTTT.

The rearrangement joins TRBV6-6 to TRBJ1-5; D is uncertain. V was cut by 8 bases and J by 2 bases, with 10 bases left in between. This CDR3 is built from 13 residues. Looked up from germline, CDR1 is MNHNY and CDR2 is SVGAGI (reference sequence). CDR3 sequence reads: CASLPGRNQPQHF. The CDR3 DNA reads TGTGCCAGCCTTCCAGGTCGCAATCAGCCCCAGCATTTT.

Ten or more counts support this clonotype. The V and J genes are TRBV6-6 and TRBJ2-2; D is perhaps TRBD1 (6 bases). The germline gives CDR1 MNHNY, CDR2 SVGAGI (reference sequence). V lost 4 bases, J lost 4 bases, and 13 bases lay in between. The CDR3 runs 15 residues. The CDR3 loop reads CASSSPGQGTGELFF. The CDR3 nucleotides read TGTGCCAGCAGTTCCCCGGGACAAGGCACCGGGGAGCTGTTTTTT.

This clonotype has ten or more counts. Written as DNA, the CDR3 is TGTGCCAGCAGGAGGCTAGCGGGAGAGCAAGAGACCCAGTACTTC. Residues: CASRRLAGEQETQYF. V gene TRBV2 combines with J gene TRBJ2-5; 10 bases line up with TRBD2. The V gene end was trimmed by 6 bases and the J gene end by 2 bases; junction bases not matched to a gene: 6. The CDR3 is made up of 15 amino acids. Germline-derived CDR1 and CDR2 are SNHLY and FYNNEI.

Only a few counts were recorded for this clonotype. DNA for the CDR3: TGCAGTGCTAAGATAAGCGGGAGGAATGAGCAGTTCTTC. This sequence encodes CSAKISGRNEQFF. This rearrangement joins TRBV20-1 to TRBJ2-1; TRBD2 agrees at 9 bases. Germline V gives CDR1 DFQATT, CDR2 SNEGSKA (reference sequence). There are 13 residues in the CDR3. J was trimmed by 7 bases and V by 4 bases; bases with no gene match: 5.

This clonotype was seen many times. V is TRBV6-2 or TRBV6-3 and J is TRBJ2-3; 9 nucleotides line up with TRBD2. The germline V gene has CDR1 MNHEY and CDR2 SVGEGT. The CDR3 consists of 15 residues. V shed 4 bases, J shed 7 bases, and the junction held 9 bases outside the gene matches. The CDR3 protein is CASSSVREGRNTQYF. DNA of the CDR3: TGTGCCAGCAGTTCTGTGCGGGAGGGCCGAAATACGCAGTATTTT.

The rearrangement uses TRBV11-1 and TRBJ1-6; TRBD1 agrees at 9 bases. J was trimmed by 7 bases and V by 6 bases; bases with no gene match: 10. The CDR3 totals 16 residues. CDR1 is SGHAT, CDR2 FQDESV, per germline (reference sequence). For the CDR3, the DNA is TGTGCCAGCAGTTCGGGACAGGGCGTGGGGAATTCACCCCTCCACTTT. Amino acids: CASSSGQGVGNSPLHF.

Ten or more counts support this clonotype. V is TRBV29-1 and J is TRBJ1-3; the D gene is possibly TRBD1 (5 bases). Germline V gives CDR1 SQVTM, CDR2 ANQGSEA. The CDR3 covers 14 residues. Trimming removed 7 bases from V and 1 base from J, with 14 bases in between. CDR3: CSAMPDRSGNTIYF. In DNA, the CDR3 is TGCAGCGCCATGCCCGACAGATCTGGAAACACCATATATTTT.

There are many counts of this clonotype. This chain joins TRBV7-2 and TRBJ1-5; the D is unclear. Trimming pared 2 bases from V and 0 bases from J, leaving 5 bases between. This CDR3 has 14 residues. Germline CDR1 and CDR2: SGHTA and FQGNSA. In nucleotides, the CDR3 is TGTGCCAGCAGCTTATTAGATAGCAATCAGCCCCAGCATTTT. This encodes CASSLLDSNQPQHF.